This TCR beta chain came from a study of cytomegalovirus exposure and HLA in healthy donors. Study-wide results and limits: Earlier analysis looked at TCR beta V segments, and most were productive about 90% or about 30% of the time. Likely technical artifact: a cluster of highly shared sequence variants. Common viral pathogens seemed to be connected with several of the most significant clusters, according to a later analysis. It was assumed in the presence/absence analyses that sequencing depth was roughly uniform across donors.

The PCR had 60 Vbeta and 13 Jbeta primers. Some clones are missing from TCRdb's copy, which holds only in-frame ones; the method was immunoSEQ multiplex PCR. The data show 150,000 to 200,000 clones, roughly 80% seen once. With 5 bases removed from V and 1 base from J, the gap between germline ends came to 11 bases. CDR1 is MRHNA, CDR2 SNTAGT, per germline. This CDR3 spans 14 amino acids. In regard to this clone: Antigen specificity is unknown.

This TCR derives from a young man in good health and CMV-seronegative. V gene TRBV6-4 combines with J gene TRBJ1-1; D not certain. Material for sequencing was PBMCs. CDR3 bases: TGTGCCAGCAGTCCCAGCGAGGAGAACACTGAAGCTTTCTTT. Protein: CASSPSEENTEAFF.